This T cell receptor beta chain appears in the sequencing data of a study of blood T cell repertoires in COVID-19. The assay was immunoSEQ multiplex PCR, and TCRdb's table has in-frame clones only and misses some. Of more than 250,000 clones listed, 70% to 90% are singletons. V shed 4 bases, J shed 3 bases, and the junction held 11 bases outside the gene matches. CDR1 and CDR2 (germline): LGHNA, YNFKEQ. The CDR3 covers 17 residues. The TCR comes from a man between 18 and 35 years old with active or convalescent COVID-19. Sequenced input: peripheral blood. This sequence joins TRBV4-2 and TRBJ2-3; 9 bases are shared with TRBD1. The CDR3 nucleotides read TGTGCCAGCAGCCTCGTACAGGGGGCGGATGGGACAGATACGCAGTATTTT. It is translated as CASSLVQGADGTDTQYF.